This paragraph covers one TCR beta chain sequence. The sample holds other DNA sequences that translate to the same CDR3. This entry belongs to a study of blood T cell repertoires in COVID-19. V lost 3 bases, J lost 2 bases, and 7 bases lay in between. The CDR3 sequence is 13 residues long. CDR1 and CDR2 from the germline V gene are LNHDA and SQIVND (reference sequence). Produced via immunoSEQ multiplex PCR; TCRdb's table is partial and in-frame only. The data hold some 130,000 clones, with around 77% observed a single time. The source material was peripheral blood. The chain carries TRBV19 and TRBJ2-5; weak D call: TRBD2 (5 bases). The TCR sequence derives from a human donor in a cohort sampled during active COVID-19. CDR3 sequence (DNA): TGTGCCAGTAGTATTAAGCGGCAAGAGACCCAGTACTTC. Its translation is CASSIKRQETQYF. Drawing the rest from reference TRBV19 and TRBJ2-5, the complete variable domain is DGGITQSPKYLFRKEGQNVTLSCEQNLNHDAMYWYRQDPGQGLRLIYYSQIVNDFQKGDIAEGYSVSREKKESFPLTVTSAQKNPTAFYLCASSIKRQETQYFGPGTRLLVL.